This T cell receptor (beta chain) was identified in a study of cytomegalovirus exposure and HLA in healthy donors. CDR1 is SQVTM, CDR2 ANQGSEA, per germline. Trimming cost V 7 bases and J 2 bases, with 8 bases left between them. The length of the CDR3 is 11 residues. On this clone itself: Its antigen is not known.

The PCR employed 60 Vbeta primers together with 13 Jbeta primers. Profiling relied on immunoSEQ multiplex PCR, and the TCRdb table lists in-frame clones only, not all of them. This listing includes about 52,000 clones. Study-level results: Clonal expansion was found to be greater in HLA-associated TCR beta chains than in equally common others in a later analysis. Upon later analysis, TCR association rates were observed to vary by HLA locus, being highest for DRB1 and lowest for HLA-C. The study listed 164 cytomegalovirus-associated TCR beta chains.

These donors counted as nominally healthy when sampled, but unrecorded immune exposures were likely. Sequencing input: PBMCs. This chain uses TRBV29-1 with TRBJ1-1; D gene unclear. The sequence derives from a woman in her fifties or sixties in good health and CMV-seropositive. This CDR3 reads CSALGNTEAFF. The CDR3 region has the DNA TGCAGCGCCCTAGGAAACACTGAAGCTTTCTTT.